One sample yielded the 29 T cell receptor beta chains listed below, sequenced in a study of identical twins. TCRdb reprocessed the 5' RACE reads with MiXCR, giving one entry per CDR3 protein. The table has 510,000 or so distinct CDR3 sequences, 12% to 15% seen once. The same specimen was also included in a second study, on yellow fever vaccine responses in identical twins.

Specimen: CD4+ T cells sorted from blood. These receptors originate from a woman younger than 30 in good health.

The chain employs TRBV5-1 and TRBJ1-2; no clear D. Per germline, CDR1 SGHRS and CDR2 YFSETQ. The CDR3 length is 14 residues. V lost 0 bases, J lost 8 bases, and 14 bases lay in between. CDR3 bases: TGCGCCAGCAGCTTGGATCCGGTTTCAGCCGGCTACACCTTC. Translated, it gives CASSLDPVSAGYTF.

The rearrangement joins TRBV28 to TRBJ1-5; TRBD1 might be the D (5 bases). Trimming stripped 5 bases from V and 3 bases from J, with 20 bases between. Germline V gene sequence: CDR1 MDHEN, CDR2 SYDVKM. The CDR3 has 17 amino acids. This CDR3 reads CASSVSYPVGDNQPQHF. CDR3 nucleotide sequence: TGTGCCAGCAGTGTATCGTACCCGGTAGGGGACAATCAGCCCCAGCATTTT.

This clonotype was seen repeatedly, ten times or more. CDR3 sequence (DNA): TGTGCCACCAGTGACCTTATGGGAGGGAACAATGAGCAGTTCTTC. It codes for CATSDLMGGNNEQFF. The chain links TRBV24-1 to TRBJ2-1; the match to TRBD2 covers 7 bases. Germline CDR1 KGHDR, CDR2 SFDVKD. The V gene end was trimmed by 4 bases and the J gene end by 5 bases; junction bases not matched to a gene: 7. The CDR3 has 15 amino acids.

The sample holds a few counts of this clonotype. A much larger clone lies one base from this, so it may be a read error. The rearrangement links TRBV28 to TRBJ1-4; 9 nucleotides match TRBD1. V gave up 5 bases and J gave up 5 bases; unmatched junction bases: 6. This CDR3 is built from 15 residues. Looked up from germline, CDR1 is MDHEN and CDR2 is SYDVKM. The CDR3 region has the DNA TGTGCCAGCAGTCCCCCGACAGGGGGAAATGAAAAACTGTTTTTT. Protein product: CASSPPTGGNEKLFF.

The genes are TRBV28 and TRBJ2-5, with D unresolved. Germline CDR1 reads MDHEN; CDR2 reads SYDVKM. This CDR3 region has 13 residues. V was shortened by 5 bases and J by 2 bases, with 9 bases between the two germline ends. The CDR3 loop is CASSEQPQETQYF. The CDR3 DNA sequence: TGTGCCAGCAGTGAACAGCCTCAAGAGACCCAGTACTTC.

This clonotype was seen ten or more times. The CDR3 DNA reads TGTGCCAGCAGCCGGACAGGGGGCTCAGATACGCAGTATTTT. Its protein is CASSRTGGSDTQYF. This rearrangement joins TRBV12-3 or TRBV12-4 to TRBJ2-3; 11 bases align to TRBD1. With V trimmed by 6 bases and J by 4 bases, 3 bases remained unmatched. The length of the CDR3 is 14 residues.

This clonotype has just a few counts. The chain is built from TRBV29-1 and TRBJ2-7; 13 bases are a match to TRBD2. This CDR3 spans 16 amino acids. Germline loops: CDR1 SQVTM, CDR2 ANQGSEA. The J segment lost 4 bases and the V segment lost 6 bases, leaving 12 bases of the junction unmatched. In DNA, the CDR3 is TGCAGCGTCAAGAGATGGACTAGCGGGAGTGATTACGAGCAGTACTTC. Translation gives CSVKRWTSGSDYEQYF.

This clonotype was recorded at least ten times. This chain links TRBV5-1 with TRBJ2-1; the match to TRBD2 covers 8 bases. V shed 4 bases, J shed 7 bases, and the junction held 16 bases outside the gene matches. The length of the CDR3 is 17 residues. CDR1 is SGHRS, CDR2 YFSETQ, per germline. CDR3 residues: CASSHVDGTREKNEQFF. CDR3 nucleotides: TGCGCCAGCAGCCACGTCGACGGGACTAGAGAAAAAAATGAGCAGTTCTTC.

This clonotype was detected a few times. The chain is built from TRBV15 and TRBJ1-2, with TRBD1 matching over 7 bases. The CDR3 consists of 16 residues. The V gene end was trimmed by 0 bases and the J gene end by 8 bases; junction bases not matched to a gene: 12. CDR1 is LNHNV and CDR2 is YYDKDF in the germline V gene (reference sequence). In DNA, the CDR3 is TGTGCCACCAGCAGAGATCATGGCAGGGGGTCTAACGGCTACACCTTC. Translating gives CATSRDHGRGSNGYTF.

This clonotype was seen only once. The gene calls are TRBV5-1 and TRBJ2-3; the match to TRBD2 covers 12 bases. The CDR3 has 17 residues. Trimming removed 4 bases from V and 5 bases from J; junction bases left unmatched: 11. From germline, CDR1 is SGHRS and CDR2 YFSETQ. CDR3 residues: CASSGNLAGGPGDTQYF. The CDR3 nucleotides are TGCGCCAGCAGCGGGAATCTAGCGGGAGGGCCGGGAGATACGCAGTATTTT.

V usage is TRBV4-1 and J usage is TRBJ2-7, with 8 positions matching TRBD1. With 4 bases clipped from V and 0 bases from J, the junction kept 5 bases outside the gene matches. The CDR3 covers 15 residues. Germline CDR1 is MGHRA and CDR2 is YSYEKL. The CDR3: CASSPGQDSSYEQYV. CDR3 in DNA: TGCGCCAGCAGCCCGGGACAGGATAGCTCCTACGAGCAGTACGTC.

The gene calls are TRBV7-9 and TRBJ2-5; TRBD1 aligns across 9 bases. This CDR3 has 16 amino acids. With V trimmed by 3 bases and J by 4 bases, 9 bases remained unmatched. Per the germline V gene, CDR1 is SEHNR and CDR2 is FQNEAQ (reference sequence). CDR3 sequence: CASSLSGTGLRETQYF. CDR3 bases: TGTGCCAGCAGCTTGTCCGGGACAGGGCTCCGAGAGACCCAGTACTTC.

The chain couples TRBV7-9 to TRBJ2-3; TRBD2 matches at 12 bases. The V gene's germline CDR1 is SEHNR and CDR2 FQNEAQ (reference sequence). The V and J ends lost 5 bases and 0 bases, in that order; junction bases with no gene match: 6. This CDR3 has 17 residues. The CDR3 DNA is TGTGCCAGCAGCGCAACTAGCGGGAGGACTAGCACAGATACGCAGTATTTT. It translates to CASSATSGRTSTDTQYF.

This clonotype has a handful of counts. The rearrangement uses TRBV14 and TRBJ2-5; the D gene is possibly TRBD2 (7 bases). This CDR3 is built from 17 residues. Looked up from germline, CDR1 is SGHDN and CDR2 is FVKESK. With 4 bases removed from V and 5 bases from J, the gap between germline ends came to 23 bases. The CDR3 DNA follows: TGTGCCAGCAGCCCGCGTCGGACTAGTGGAGGGGGTGAGACCCAGTACTTC. Translated, it gives CASSPRRTSGGGETQYF.

This clonotype was counted between two and nine times. The gene calls are TRBV2 and TRBJ2-2, with TRBD2 matching 8 bases. This CDR3 contains 16 residues. Germline CDR1 reads SNHLY; CDR2 reads FYNNEI. J lost 4 bases, V lost 7 bases, and 11 bases had no gene match. The CDR3 coding sequence is TGTGCCAGCACCCAGGAGGGCGGGAGGAGCACCGGGGAGCTGTTTTTT. This codes for CASTQEGGRSTGELFF.

The table lists this clonotype with a few counts. CDR3 loop: CASSGGPVSTYNQPQHF. DNA of the CDR3: TGTGCCAGCAGTGGGGGCCCTGTATCAACGTACAATCAGCCCCAGCATTTT. The rearrangement joins TRBV2 to TRBJ1-5, with D possibly matching TRBD1 (5 bases). The CDR3 has 17 residues. Looked up from germline, CDR1 is SNHLY and CDR2 is FYNNEI. V was clipped by 4 bases and J by 3 bases, with 19 bases between them.

V is TRBV4-1 and J is TRBJ2-1; no firm D call. The CDR3 is 13 residues long. The V end was cut by 1 base, the J end by 7 bases, with 8 bases between. From germline, CDR1 is MGHRA and CDR2 YSYEKL. CDR3 in DNA: TGCGCCAGCAGCCAAGCGGCCGTGAATGAGCAGTTCTTC. Translation: CASSQAAVNEQFF.

This clonotype was counted between two and nine times. The chain has TRBV6-5 and TRBJ2-6, with 9 nucleotides matching TRBD1. Germline V gene data show CDR1 as MNHEY and CDR2 as SVGAGI. The V segment lost 5 bases and the J segment 0 bases; nucleotides outside the gene matches: 8. This CDR3 region has 18 residues. CDR3 coding DNA: TGTGCCAGCAGTACTGTGGGACAGGGACCCTCTGGGGCCAACGTCCTGACTTTC. Translated: CASSTVGQGPSGANVLTF.

This clonotype turned up a few times. This sequence joins TRBV5-1 and TRBJ2-5; TRBD2 matches at 10 bases. There are 17 residues in the CDR3. In germline, CDR1 is SGHRS, CDR2 YFSETQ. V lost 0 bases and J lost 4; bases outside the gene matches: 9. The CDR3 nucleotides are TGCGCCAGCAGCTTGGCACTAGCGGGGAGTGTACGAGAGACCCAGTACTTC. As protein: CASSLALAGSVRETQYF.

The chain joins TRBV9 to TRBJ2-7; the match to TRBD2 covers 11 bases. This CDR3 region has 16 residues. J was trimmed by 2 bases and V by 0 bases; bases with no gene match: 4. Germline V CDR1 and CDR2: SGDLS, YYNGEE. CDR3 sequence (DNA): TGTGCCAGCAGCGTAGAGGGACTAGCGGTCCCCTACGAGCAGTACTTC. This sequence encodes CASSVEGLAVPYEQYF.

V and J are TRBV6-6 and TRBJ1-2; 7 bases align to TRBD1. CDR1 is MNHNY and CDR2 is SVGAGI in the germline V gene (reference sequence). The CDR3 is 12 amino acids. V lost 6 bases and J lost 8; bases outside the gene matches: 6. The CDR3 reads CASRRDSAGYTF. CDR3 nucleotides: TGTGCCAGCAGGCGGGACAGTGCGGGCTACACCTTC.

This clonotype was recorded a few times. The chain recombines TRBV10-2 with TRBJ2-7, with TRBD1 identical over 8 bases. Unmatched junction bases numbered 11, after V lost 4 bases and J lost 6 bases. Germline CDR1 is WSHSY and CDR2 is SAAADI. The CDR3 is made up of 15 amino acids. The CDR3 here is CASSAQITGGLEQYV. CDR3 sequence (DNA): TGCGCCAGCAGTGCCCAAATTACAGGGGGGCTCGAGCAGTACGTC.

This clonotype was detected a few times. The gene calls are TRBV5-1 and TRBJ2-2; no firm D call. CDR3 length equals 17 residues. V was clipped by 0 bases and J by 1 base, with 13 bases between them. CDR1 and CDR2 from the germline V gene are SGHRS and YFSETQ. The CDR3 bases are TGCGCCAGCAGCTTGGGGGGTCTGAATCTGAACACCGGGGAGCTGTTTTTT. Its protein is CASSLGGLNLNTGELFF.

The chain links TRBV7-2 to TRBJ2-7; 8 nucleotides agree with TRBD1. The CDR3 length is 15 residues. Trimming removed 3 bases from V and 4 bases from J; junction bases left unmatched: 8. Germline lookup yields CDR1 SGHTA and CDR2 FQGNSA. The CDR3: CASSLVLDRAYEQYV. DNA for the CDR3: TGTGCCAGCAGCTTGGTCCTGGACAGGGCGTACGAGCAGTACGTC.

The chain employs TRBV5-1 and TRBJ2-3, with D tentatively TRBD2 (6 bases). There are 15 residues in the CDR3. V was pared by 6 bases and J by 6 bases, with 20 bases between. Per germline, CDR1 SGHRS and CDR2 YFSETQ. The CDR3 DNA reads TGCGCCAGCACTTTTCGCGGGGACGGAAGGGATACGCAGTATTTT. This codes for CASTFRGDGRDTQYF.

A few counts support this clonotype. The chain carries TRBV5-5 and TRBJ2-3; 8 bases fit TRBD2. The germline V gene has CDR1 SGHKS and CDR2 YYEKEE (reference sequence). V lost 5 bases and J lost 0; bases outside the gene matches: 2. CDR3 length: 14 residues. CDR3 nucleotide sequence: TGTGCCAGCAGTAGCGGGGACAGCACAGATACGCAGTATTTT. Its translation: CASSSGDSTDTQYF.

The chain uses TRBV28 and TRBJ1-2; no clear D. The V end was cut by 5 bases, the J end by 5 bases, with 12 bases between. The CDR3 has 13 amino acids. Per germline, CDR1 MDHEN and CDR2 SYDVKM. CDR3 nucleotides: TGTGCCAGCAGTCCCCCAGCGGAGTATGGCTACACCTTC. Its translation is CASSPPAEYGYTF.

This clonotype appeared a few times. For the CDR3, the DNA is TGTGCCACCAGTACGGCGGGAGCTGGGACCGGGGAGCTGTTTTTT. Translated: CATSTAGAGTGELFF. The V call is TRBV24-1, the J call TRBJ2-2, with TRBD2 matching over 7 bases. The CDR3 has 15 residues. V was clipped by 6 bases and J by 5 bases; unmatched bases: 8. Germline-derived CDR1 and CDR2 are KGHDR and SFDVKD.

The chain employs TRBV6-1 and TRBJ1-5; the match to TRBD1 covers 7 bases. CDR1 and CDR2 (germline): MNHNS, SASEGT. This CDR3 is built from 14 residues. Trimming removed 5 bases from V and 5 bases from J; junction bases left unmatched: 6. DNA of the CDR3: TGTGCCAGCAGTCGCACAGGGGAGGATCAGCCCCAGCATTTT. Its translation: CASSRTGEDQPQHF.